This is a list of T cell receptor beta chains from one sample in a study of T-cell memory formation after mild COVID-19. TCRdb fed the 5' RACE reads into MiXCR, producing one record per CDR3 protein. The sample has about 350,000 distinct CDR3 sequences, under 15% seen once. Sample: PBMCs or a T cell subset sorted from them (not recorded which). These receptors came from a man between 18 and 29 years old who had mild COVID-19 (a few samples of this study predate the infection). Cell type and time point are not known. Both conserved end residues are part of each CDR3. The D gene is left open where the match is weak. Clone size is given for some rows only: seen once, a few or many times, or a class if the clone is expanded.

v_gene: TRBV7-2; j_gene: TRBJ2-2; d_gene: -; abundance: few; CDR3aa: CASSFEGFTGELFF; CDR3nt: TGTGCCAGCAGCTTTGAAGGATTCACCGGGGAGCTGTTTTTT
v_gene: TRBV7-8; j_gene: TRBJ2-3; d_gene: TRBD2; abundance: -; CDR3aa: CASSRGTSSTDTQYF; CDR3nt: TGTGCCAGCAGCCGAGGGACTAGCAGCACAGATACGCAGTATTTT
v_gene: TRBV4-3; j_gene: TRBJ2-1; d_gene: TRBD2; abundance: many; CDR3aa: CASSQELAGYNEQFF; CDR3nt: TGCGCCAGCAGCCAAGAACTAGCGGGCTACAATGAGCAGTTCTTC
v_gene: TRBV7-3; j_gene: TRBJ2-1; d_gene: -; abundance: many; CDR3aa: CASSLQGLGVSEQFF; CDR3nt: TGTGCCAGCAGCTTACAGGGTCTGGGTGTGAGCGAGCAGTTCTTC
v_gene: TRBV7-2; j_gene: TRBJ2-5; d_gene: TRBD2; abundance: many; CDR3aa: CASSLVAGRGQETQYF; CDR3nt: TGTGCCAGCAGCTTAGTGGCAGGGAGGGGTCAAGAGACCCAGTACTTC
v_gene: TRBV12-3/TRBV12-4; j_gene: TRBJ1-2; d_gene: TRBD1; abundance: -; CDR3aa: CASSSQQGNGYTF; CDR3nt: TGTGCCAGCAGTTCGCAACAGGGGAATGGCTACACCTTC
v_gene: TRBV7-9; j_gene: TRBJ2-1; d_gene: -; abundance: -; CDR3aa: CASSFGGRRGNEQFF; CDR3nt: TGTGCCAGCAGCTTCGGGGGGCGACGGGGCAATGAGCAGTTCTTC
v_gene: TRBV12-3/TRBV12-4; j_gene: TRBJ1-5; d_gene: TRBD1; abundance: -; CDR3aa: CASSERQGPTRQPQHF; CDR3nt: TGTGCCAGCAGTGAGAGACAGGGCCCGACGCGTCAACCCCAGCATTTT
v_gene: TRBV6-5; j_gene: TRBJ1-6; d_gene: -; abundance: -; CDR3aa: CASSRTTRSSPLHF; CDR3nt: TGTGCCAGCAGTCGGACTACGAGGAGTTCACCCCTCCACTTT
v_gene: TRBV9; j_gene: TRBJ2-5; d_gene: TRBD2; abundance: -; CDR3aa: CASSVGLATETQYF; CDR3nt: TGTGCCAGCAGCGTAGGACTAGCTACAGAGACCCAGTACTTC
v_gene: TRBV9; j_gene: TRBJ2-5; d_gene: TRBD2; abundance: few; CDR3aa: CASSVEASGELYF; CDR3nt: TGTGCCAGCAGCGTAGAGGCTAGCGGGGAATTGTACTTC
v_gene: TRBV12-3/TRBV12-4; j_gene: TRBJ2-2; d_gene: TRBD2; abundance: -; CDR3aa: CASSHKAGGSPGELFF; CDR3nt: TGTGCCAGCAGCCACAAAGCGGGGGGGTCCCCCGGGGAGCTGTTTTTT
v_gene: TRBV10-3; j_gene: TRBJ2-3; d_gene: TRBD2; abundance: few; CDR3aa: CAIRGTSGRTDTQYF; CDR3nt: TGTGCCATCAGGGGGACTAGCGGACGCACAGATACGCAGTATTTT
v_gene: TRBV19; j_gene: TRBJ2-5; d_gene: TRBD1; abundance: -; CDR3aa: CASSRRQGGQTQYF; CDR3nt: TGTGCCAGTAGCCGGAGACAGGGCGGACAGACCCAGTACTTC
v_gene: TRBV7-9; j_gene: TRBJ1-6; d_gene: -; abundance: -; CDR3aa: CASSLFMEGKSPLHF; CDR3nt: TGTGCCAGCAGCTTATTTATGGAGGGTAAATCACCCCTCCACTTT
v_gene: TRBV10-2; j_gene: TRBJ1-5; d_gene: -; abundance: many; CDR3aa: CASSDRVPNQPQHF; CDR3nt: TGCGCCAGCAGTGACAGGGTGCCCAATCAGCCCCAGCATTTT
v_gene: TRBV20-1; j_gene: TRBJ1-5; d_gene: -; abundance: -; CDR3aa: CSARMLGQPQHF; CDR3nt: TGCAGTGCTAGGATGCTCGGTCAGCCCCAGCATTTT
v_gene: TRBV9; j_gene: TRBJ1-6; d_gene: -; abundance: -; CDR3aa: CASSPGEQPYNSPLHF; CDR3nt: TGTGCCAGCAGCCCCGGGGAACAGCCATATAATTCACCCCTCCACTTT
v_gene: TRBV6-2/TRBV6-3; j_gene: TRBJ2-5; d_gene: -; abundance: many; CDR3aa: CASSPRQGADQETQYF; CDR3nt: TGTGCCAGCAGTCCCCGGCAGGGTGCGGACCAAGAGACCCAGTACTTC
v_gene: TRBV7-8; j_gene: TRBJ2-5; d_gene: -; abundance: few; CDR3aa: CASSLTGTRETQYF; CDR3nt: TGTGCCAGCAGCTTAACCGGAACTAGGGAGACCCAGTACTTC
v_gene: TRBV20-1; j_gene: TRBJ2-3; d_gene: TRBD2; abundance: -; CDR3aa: CSARNRLADRAADTQYF; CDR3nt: TGCAGTGCTAGAAATCGGCTAGCGGACCGGGCTGCAGATACGCAGTATTTT
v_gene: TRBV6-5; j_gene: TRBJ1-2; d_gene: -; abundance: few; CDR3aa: CASSYSDIYGYTF; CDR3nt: TGTGCCAGCAGTTACTCAGATATCTATGGCTACACCTTC
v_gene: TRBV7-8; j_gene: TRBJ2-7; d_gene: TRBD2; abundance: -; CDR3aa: CASSVGGALEQYF; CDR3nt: TGTGCCAGCAGCGTCGGGGGGGCCCTCGAGCAGTACTTC
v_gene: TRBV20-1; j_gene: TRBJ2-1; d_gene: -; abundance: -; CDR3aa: CSAVRIGTYNEQFF; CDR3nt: TGCAGTGCTGTGCGGATTGGGACCTACAATGAGCAGTTCTTC
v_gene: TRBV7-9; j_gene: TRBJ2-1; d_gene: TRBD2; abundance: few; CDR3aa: CASSLGQGSGGEQFF; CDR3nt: TGTGCCAGCAGCTTAGGCCAGGGGAGCGGGGGAGAGCAGTTCTTC
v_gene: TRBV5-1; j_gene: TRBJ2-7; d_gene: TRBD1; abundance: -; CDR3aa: CASSLVGTGVEQYF; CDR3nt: TGCGCCAGCAGCTTGGTCGGGACAGGGGTCGAGCAGTACTTC
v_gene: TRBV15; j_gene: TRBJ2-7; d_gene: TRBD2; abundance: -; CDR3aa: CATSREAGGYEQYF; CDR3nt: TGTGCCACCAGCAGAGAAGCGGGGGGTTACGAGCAGTACTTC
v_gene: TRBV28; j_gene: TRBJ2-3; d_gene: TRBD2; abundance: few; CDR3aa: CASNTGGATDTQYF; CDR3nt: TGTGCCAGCAATACCGGGGGGGCCACAGATACGCAGTATTTT
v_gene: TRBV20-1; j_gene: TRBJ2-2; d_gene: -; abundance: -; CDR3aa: CSAIRADNTGELFF; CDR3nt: TGCAGTGCTATAAGGGCAGATAACACCGGGGAGCTGTTTTTT
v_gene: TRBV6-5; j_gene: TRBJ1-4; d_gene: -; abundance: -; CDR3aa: CASSYASGSKEKLFF; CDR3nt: TGTGCCAGCAGTTACGCGAGCGGATCTAAAGAAAAACTGTTTTTT
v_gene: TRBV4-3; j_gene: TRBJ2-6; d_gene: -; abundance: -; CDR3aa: CASSQDPPYRANVLTF; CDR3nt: TGCGCCAGCAGCCAAGATCCCCCATATCGGGCCAACGTCCTGACTTTC
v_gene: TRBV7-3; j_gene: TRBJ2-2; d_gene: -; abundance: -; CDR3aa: CASSLNRQGTGELFF; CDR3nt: TGTGCCAGCAGCTTAAATAGGCAAGGCACCGGGGAGCTGTTTTTT
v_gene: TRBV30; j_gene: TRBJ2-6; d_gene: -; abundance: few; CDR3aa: CAWSPPGSSAGANVLTF; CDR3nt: TGTGCCTGGAGTCCCCCAGGATCCAGCGCTGGGGCCAACGTCCTGACTTTC
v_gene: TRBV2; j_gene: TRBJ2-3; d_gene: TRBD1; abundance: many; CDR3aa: CASLGTGGSDTQYF; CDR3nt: TGTGCCAGCCTCGGGACAGGGGGTTCAGATACGCAGTATTTT
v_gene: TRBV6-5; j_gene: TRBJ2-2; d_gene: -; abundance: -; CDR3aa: CASSYSIGGTGELFF; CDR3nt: TGTGCCAGCAGTTACTCGATCGGGGGAACCGGGGAGCTGTTTTTT
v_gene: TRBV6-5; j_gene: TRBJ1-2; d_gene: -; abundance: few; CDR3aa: CASTDPGGNYGYTF; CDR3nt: TGTGCCAGCACCGACCCCGGAGGGAACTATGGCTACACCTTC
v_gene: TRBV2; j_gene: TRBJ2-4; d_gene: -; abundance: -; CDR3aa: CASRGSPNIQYF; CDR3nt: TGTGCCAGCAGGGGATCCCCAAACATTCAGTACTTC
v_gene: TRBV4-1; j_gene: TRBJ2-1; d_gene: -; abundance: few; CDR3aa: CASSQVRAGTDEQFF; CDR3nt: TGCGCCAGCAGCCAAGTTAGGGCGGGGACTGATGAGCAGTTCTTC
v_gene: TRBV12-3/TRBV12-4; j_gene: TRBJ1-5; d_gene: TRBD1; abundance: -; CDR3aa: CASGLRQGEQPQHF; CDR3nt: TGTGCCAGCGGGCTAAGACAGGGCGAACAGCCCCAGCATTTT